This T cell receptor (beta chain) derives from a study of T-cell memory formation after mild COVID-19. Per the germline V gene, CDR1 is MGHRA and CDR2 is YSYEKL. The CDR3 contains 15 residues. The V end was cut by 0 bases, the J end by 5 bases, with 12 bases between. Study-wide results and caveats: CD4+ contracting clones lay mainly in CM and EM, CD8+ ones in EMRA. Pre-infection memory showed some responding clones, and this suggested that cross-reactive memory joined.

Researchers used 5'RACE with constant-segment primers to make TCR alpha and TCR beta cDNA libraries that carry sample barcodes and UMIs. MiXCR, run by TCRdb on the 5' RACE reads, gives a single entry per CDR3 protein. The data contain around 300,000 distinct CDR3 sequences, 14% of them singletons. Details on this clonotype: Its matching antigen is unknown.

This sequence was found in a man aged 18 to 30 who had mild COVID-19 (a few samples of this study predate the infection). Cell type and time point are not known. Sequences were obtained from PBMCs or a T cell subset sorted from them (not recorded which). The V and J genes are TRBV4-1 and TRBJ2-3, with D perhaps TRBD2 (6 bases). DNA of the CDR3: TGCGCCAGCAGCCAAGAACGGGGCGGGGAAGATACGCAGTATTTT. Protein sequence: CASSQERGGEDTQYF.